The present entry profiles one TCR beta chain with its context. Reverse transcribed after extraction, RNA yielded cDNA as the sequencing template. Clones were read by immunoSEQ multiplex PCR, and TCRdb kept only the in-frame ones, dropping some. The sample yields 75,000 to 100,000 clones, less than 50% seen once. This entry belongs to a study of CD8+ T cells in alopecia areata. The CDR3 has 14 residues. V was trimmed by 4 bases and J by 2 bases, leaving 9 bases between them. Germline V CDR1 and CDR2: SNHLY, FYNNEI. The source of this sequence is a human donor with alopecia areata. The gene calls are TRBV2 and TRBJ2-4; D perhaps matches TRBD2 (6 bases). Input material: CD4+ T cells sorted from blood. The CDR3 region is CASSVGGSKNIQYF. The DNA of the CDR3 is TGTGCCAGCAGTGTAGGAGGGTCCAAAAACATTCAGTACTTC.